Sequencing of this TCR beta chain was carried out in a study of blood T cell repertoires in COVID-19. Here immunoSEQ multiplex PCR was the method, and the copy in TCRdb shows in-frame clones only, minus some. Of 100,000 to 150,000 clones in the sample, approximately 85% were seen once. This TCR was recovered from a woman aged 80 or over with COVID-19, enrolled during active disease. The source material was peripheral blood.

This CDR3 reads CASSPLAGPYEQYF. Here the CDR3 DNA reads TGTGCCAGCAGTCCGCTAGCGGGCCCTTACGAGCAGTACTTC. The rearrangement uses TRBV28 and TRBJ2-7, with 8 bases fitting TRBD2. The ends lost 5 bases at V and 4 bases at J; junction bases unmatched: 7. CDR1 and CDR2 (germline): MDHEN, SYDVKM. The CDR3 sequence is 14 residues long.